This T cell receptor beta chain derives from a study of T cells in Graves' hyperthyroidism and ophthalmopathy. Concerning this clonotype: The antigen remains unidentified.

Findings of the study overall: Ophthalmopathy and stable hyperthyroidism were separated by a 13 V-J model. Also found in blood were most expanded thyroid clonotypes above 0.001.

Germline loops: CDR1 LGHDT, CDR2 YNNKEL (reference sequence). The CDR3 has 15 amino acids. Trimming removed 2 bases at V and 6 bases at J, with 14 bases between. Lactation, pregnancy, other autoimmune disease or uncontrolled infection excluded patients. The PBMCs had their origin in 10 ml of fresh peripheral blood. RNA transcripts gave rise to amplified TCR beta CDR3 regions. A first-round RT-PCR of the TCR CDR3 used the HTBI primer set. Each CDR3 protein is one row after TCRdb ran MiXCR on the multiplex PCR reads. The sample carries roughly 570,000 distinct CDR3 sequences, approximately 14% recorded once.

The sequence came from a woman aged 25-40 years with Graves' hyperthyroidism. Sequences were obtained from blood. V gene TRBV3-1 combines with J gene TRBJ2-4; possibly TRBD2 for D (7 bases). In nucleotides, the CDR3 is TGTGCCAGCAGCCAACAGCAGGGGAGGGGAAACATTCAGTACTTC. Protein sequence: CASSQQQGRGNIQYF.